A selection of T cell receptor beta chains follows, all from one sample in a study of shared clonotypes between healthy human individuals. Only in-frame clones appear in the TCRdb table, and some are missing; sequencing was by immunoSEQ multiplex PCR. Of 950,000 to 1,100,000 clones listed, 70% to 80% are singletons. The specimen was memory CD4+ T cells from PBMCs. These receptor sequences come from a man aged 18 to 29 in good health. Some clones in this sample may be carry-over from other donors' samples. Both conserved end residues are part of each CDR3. The order of the fields is V gene, clone size, D gene, J gene, CDR3 protein, CDR3 DNA. The D gene is left open where the match is weak. For some rows the clone size is stated as once, few or many, or as a class when expanded; others skip it.

>TRBV7-3|.|.|TRBJ2-3
CASSALSSTDTQYF
TGTGCCAGCAGCGCCCTTTCTAGCACAGATACGCAGTATTTT
>TRBV10-3|.|TRBD1|TRBJ2-7
CAISDTGVYEQYF
TGTGCCATCAGTGACACAGGGGTGTACGAGCAGTACTTC
>TRBV5-1|once|.|TRBJ1-5
CASSLGPVGGWEPQHF
TGCGCCAGCAGCTTGGGACCAGTGGGGGGCTGGGAGCCCCAGCATTTT
>TRBV28|.|TRBD2|TRBJ2-3
CASSPTSGRFTDTQYF
TGTGCCAGCAGCCCGACTAGCGGGAGATTTACAGATACGCAGTATTTT
>TRBV5-1|.|TRBD2|TRBJ2-7
CASSLGLAATYEQYF
TGCGCCAGCAGCTTAGGACTAGCGGCAACCTACGAGCAGTACTTC
>TRBV7-2|once|TRBD2|TRBJ2-3
CASSSQGLGADTQYF
TGTGCCAGCAGCTCCCAGGGACTAGGGGCCGATACGCAGTATTTT
>TRBV6-5|few|TRBD1|TRBJ1-2
CASSTGSGYTF
TGTGCCAGTTCGACAGGGTCTGGCTACACCTTC
>TRBV5-1|.|.|TRBJ1-3
CASSFGGGRSDTIYF
TGCGCCAGCAGCTTTGGGGGTGGCAGGTCTGACACCATATATTTT
>TRBV28|.|.|TRBJ1-1
CASSYWTRESTEAFF
TGTGCCAGCAGTTACTGGACCCGGGAGAGTACTGAAGCTTTCTTT
>TRBV5-1|.|.|TRBJ1-2
CASSLAVVSTQNYGYTF
TGCGCCAGCAGCTTGGCCGTGGTTAGTACACAGAACTATGGCTACACCTTC
>TRBV5-6|.|.|TRBJ1-2
CASSLGGDDGYTF
TGTGCCAGCAGCTTGGGAGGGGATGACGGCTACACCTTC
>TRBV28|.|.|TRBJ1-4
CASSFPGGAAEKLFF
TGTGCCAGCAGTTTTCCGGGGGGCGCGGCTGAAAAACTGTTTTTT
>TRBV2|.|.|TRBJ2-7
CASSGGGYEQYF
TGTGCCAGCAGTGGGGGAGGCTACGAGCAGTACTTC
>TRBV19|.|.|TRBJ1-1
CASSPGGGRQPEAFF
TGTGCCAGTAGCCCGGGGGGAGGGCGCCAACCTGAAGCTTTCTTT
>TRBV5-1|once|TRBD1|TRBJ1-4
CASSLGGMDREKLFF
TGCGCCAGCAGCTTGGGAGGAATGGACAGGGAAAAACTGTTTTTT
>TRBV5-6|few|TRBD2|TRBJ2-3
CASSSVAGGYTDTQYF
TGTGCCAGCAGCTCCGTTGCGGGAGGGTACACAGATACGCAGTATTTT
>TRBV10-3|many|TRBD1|TRBJ1-2
CAISARPGQGGVHGYTF
TGTGCCATCAGTGCTAGACCGGGACAGGGAGGGGTTCATGGCTACACCTTC
>TRBV2|.|TRBD2|TRBJ2-3
CASGPGLASTDTQYF
TGTGCCAGCGGACCCGGACTAGCGAGCACAGATACGCAGTATTTT
>TRBV7-9|.|TRBD2|TRBJ2-3
CASSLNGRGGTQYF
TGTGCCAGCAGCTTAAACGGGAGGGGTGGAACGCAGTATTTT
>TRBV7-9|.|.|TRBJ2-1
CASSLVGGEQFF
TGTGCCAGCAGCTTAGTGGGTGGTGAGCAGTTCTTC
>TRBV9|.|.|TRBJ1-3
CASSPILGTGNTIYF
TGTGCCAGCAGCCCTATCTTGGGGACTGGAAACACCATATATTTT
>TRBV4-1|.|.|TRBJ1-2
CASSRFVGTENYGYTF
TGCGCCAGCAGCCGATTTGTAGGTACGGAAAACTATGGCTACACCTTC
>TRBV30|.|.|TRBJ2-5
CAWQGRGETQYF
TGTGCCTGGCAGGGTAGGGGGGAGACCCAGTACTTC
>TRBV6-6|.|.|TRBJ1-1
CASSNHRGTEAFF
TGTGCCAGCAGCAACCACCGGGGCACTGAAGCTTTCTTT
>TRBV2|few|TRBD1|TRBJ1-5
CASSSRTGAEPQHF
TGTGCCAGCAGTTCCCGGACAGGGGCCGAGCCCCAGCATTTT
>TRBV9|.|TRBD2|TRBJ2-2
CASSPRGSAVGELFF
TGTGCCAGCAGTCCCCGCGGGAGTGCGGTCGGGGAGCTGTTTTTT
>TRBV25-1|.|.|TRBJ2-3
CASSDWGQRNTDTQYF
TGTGCCAGCAGTGATTGGGGGCAGAGAAACACAGATACGCAGTATTTT
>TRBV7-2|.|.|TRBJ2-5
CASSVGVGAGETQYF
TGTGCCAGCAGCGTTGGCGTGGGGGCGGGAGAGACCCAGTACTTC
>TRBV30|.|.|TRBJ1-6
CAQSGGQGFSSPLHF
TGTGCCCAAAGCGGGGGTCAGGGTTTCTCCTCACCCCTCCACTTT
>TRBV7-2|.|TRBD1|TRBJ1-2
CASSLDGRGGYGYTF
TGTGCCAGCAGCTTAGACGGCAGGGGGGGCTATGGCTACACCTTC
>TRBV29-1|.|.|TRBJ2-7
CSVEAGTYEQYF
TGCAGCGTTGAAGCCGGGACCTACGAGCAGTACTTC